Presented here are 31 T cell receptor beta chains from one specimen sequenced in a study of T cell responses to AZD1222 COVID-19 vaccine (dated by TCRdb to about 2021). Libraries were constructed by the immunoSEQ multiplex PCR assay. The immuneACCESS repertoire file appears here via TCRdb, limited to in-frame rearrangements. These files lack a portion of the clones; in checked studies, under half of the deficit traces to unresolved V genes, and the cause of the others is not known. Recorded for this sample are 150,000 to 200,000 clones; about 90% of them occurred a single time. The top ten clones comprise 1% to 1.5% of the sample. The sample's time point label is to be understood as: about 28 days (+/-7) after the second vaccine dose. The starting material was peripheral blood, obtained 28 days after the second AZD1222 dose. The receptors were sampled from an adult who received the AZD1222 COVID-19 vaccine.

J is TRBJ1-2 and V is TRBV12-3 or TRBV12-4; 7 positions match TRBD1. The CDR3 is made up of 12 amino acids. The trim removed 6 bases at V and 5 bases at J, leaving 3 bases unmatched. The CDR3 loop is CASSRTGYGYTF. The CDR3 nucleotides read TGTGCCAGCAGCCGGACAGGTTATGGCTACACCTTC.

The chain carries TRBV5-1 and TRBJ2-3; no reliable D call. V lost 4 bases and J 1 base, leaving 16 bases between the germline ends. Germline CDR1 is SGHRS and CDR2 is YFSETQ. This CDR3 spans 16 amino acids. The CDR3 coding sequence is TGCGCCAGCAGCCCGCGTGACGGAATGGGCACAGATACGCAGTATTTT. Residues: CASSPRDGMGTDTQYF.

The chain carries TRBV19 and TRBJ1-5; 10 bases match TRBD1. The length of the CDR3 is 18 residues. The V segment lost 4 bases and the J segment 5 bases; nucleotides outside the gene matches: 14. Germline lookup yields CDR1 LNHDA and CDR2 SQIVND (reference sequence). CDR3 DNA sequence: TGTGCCAGTAGTAGGGCCCCCCGACAGGGGGCCTGGGATCAGCCCCAGCATTTT. It codes for CASSRAPRQGAWDQPQHF.

The chain joins TRBV27 to TRBJ2-1, with 7 bases identical to TRBD2. Germline-derived CDR1 and CDR2 are MNHEY and SMNVEV (reference sequence). The V segment lost 6 bases and the J segment 4 bases; nucleotides outside the gene matches: 6. This CDR3 has 14 residues. The CDR3 spells CASRFSGGYNEQFF. The CDR3, as DNA: TGTGCCAGCAGGTTCTCGGGGGGTTACAATGAGCAGTTCTTC.

This clone was seen only once. The genes are TRBV3-1 (or the pseudogene TRBV3-2) and TRBJ2-3; D perhaps matches TRBD2 (5 bases). V dropped 0 bases and J dropped 8 bases, with 9 bases sitting between them. The CDR3 has 13 amino acids. Germline CDR1 reads LGHDT; CDR2 reads YNNKEL (reference sequence). This CDR3 reads CASSQDLRGTQYF. In DNA form, the CDR3 reads TGTGCCAGCAGCCAAGATTTACGGGGTACGCAGTATTTT.

The CDR3 DNA follows: TGTGCCAGCAGCCTCAGTACCCACAATGAGCAGTTCTTC. Translated: CASSLSTHNEQFF. The chain combines TRBV28 with TRBJ2-1, with D unresolved. V gave up 6 bases and J gave up 5 bases, with 11 bases separating them. Germline V lookup: CDR1 MDHEN, CDR2 SYDVKM. This CDR3 has 13 residues. The complete variable domain, with remaining parts taken from reference TRBV28 and TRBJ2-1, reads DVKVTQSSRYLVKRTGEKVFLECVQDMDHENMFWYRQDPGLGLRLIYFSYDVKMKEKGDIPEGYSVSREKKERFSLILESASTNQTSMYLCASSLSTHNEQFFGPGTRLTVL.

This chain joins TRBV5-6 and TRBJ1-2; D gene ambiguous. Germline CDR1 is SGHDT and CDR2 is YYEEEE. V shed 1 base and J shed 0 bases, with 7 bases lying between them. This CDR3 comprises 14 residues. This chain's CDR3 is CASSLLRANYGYTF. CDR3 sequence (DNA): TGTGCCAGCAGCTTGCTGAGGGCTAACTATGGCTACACCTTC.

The V call is TRBV7-9, the J call TRBJ1-4, with D unresolved. Germline V CDR1 and CDR2: SEHNR, FQNEAQ (reference sequence). This CDR3 is built from 16 residues. V was clipped by 6 bases and J by 3 bases, with 17 bases between them. Here the CDR3 DNA reads TGTGCCAGCAGTTCAACCGGTCGGGCCTCTAATGAAAAACTGTTTTTT. It is translated as CASSSTGRASNEKLFF.

The gene calls are TRBV3-1 (or the pseudogene TRBV3-2) and TRBJ1-3; TRBD1 is a possible D gene (5 bases). V was pared by 4 bases and J by 1 base, with 20 bases between. The CDR3 extends over 18 amino acids. Germline V CDR1 and CDR2: LGHDT, YNNKEL (reference sequence). The CDR3 loop reads CASSPTVRGDLSGNTIYF. In nucleotides, the CDR3 is TGTGCCAGCAGCCCGACGGTCCGGGGGGATTTGTCTGGAAACACCATATATTTT.

The chain has TRBV7-8 and TRBJ2-7; D remains ambiguous. Germline V lookup: CDR1 SGHVS, CDR2 FQNEAQ. Trimming shortened V by 3 bases and J by 3 bases, and 9 bases separated the two germline ends. The CDR3 is 13 residues long. CDR3: CASSFGRHYEQYF. The CDR3 DNA reads TGTGCCAGCAGCTTTGGCAGACACTACGAGCAGTACTTC.

Ten or more counts support this clone. V is TRBV6-6 and J is TRBJ2-7; D is uncertain. V lost 4 bases to trimming and J lost 2 bases, with 6 bases between them. This CDR3 is 12 amino acids long. CDR1 is MNHNY and CDR2 is SVGAGI in the germline V gene (reference sequence). DNA of the CDR3: TGTGCCAGCAGTTTCACCCCCTACGAGCAGTACTTC. Translated: CASSFTPYEQYF.

The rearrangement uses TRBV29-1 and TRBJ1-2, with D perhaps TRBD1 (5 bases). Germline CDR1 reads SQVTM; CDR2 reads ANQGSEA. CDR3 length equals 13 residues. V dropped 3 bases and J dropped 4 bases, with 12 bases sitting between them. CDR3 protein: CSVDKGQGYGYTF. CDR3 sequence (DNA): TGCAGCGTTGATAAAGGGCAGGGCTATGGCTACACCTTC.

J is TRBJ2-5 and V is TRBV7-2; D gene unclear. Trimming left V 5 bases short and J 6 bases short, with 19 bases between. Germline CDR1 is SGHTA and CDR2 is FQGNSA. The CDR3 covers 15 residues. CDR3 region: CASSLTPGQEKTQYF. CDR3 DNA sequence: TGTGCCAGCAGCCTGACCCCCGGGCAGGAAAAGACCCAGTACTTC.

This chain uses TRBV2 with TRBJ1-3, with 8 bases matching TRBD1. The germline gives CDR1 SNHLY, CDR2 FYNNEI. V was pared by 10 bases and J by 4 bases, with 3 bases of the junction left unmatched. This CDR3 is 12 amino acids long. In nucleotides, the CDR3 is TGTGCCACGGGACAGGACGGAAACACCATATATTTT. Translation: CATGQDGNTIYF.

The count of this clone is one. V gene TRBV18 combines with J gene TRBJ1-5; D is unresolved. The V gene's germline CDR1 is KGHSH and CDR2 LQKENI. This CDR3 is 14 amino acids long. Trimming shortened V by 5 bases and J by 0 bases, and 8 bases separated the two germline ends. The CDR3 protein is CASSLRDSNQPQHF. The CDR3 DNA reads TGTGCCAGCTCATTACGGGATAGCAATCAGCCCCAGCATTTT.

The chain carries TRBV5-1 and TRBJ2-2; possibly TRBD1 for D (6 bases). The CDR3 runs 15 residues. Germline V CDR1 and CDR2: SGHRS, YFSETQ. Trimming cost V 7 bases and J 5 bases, with 18 bases left between them. CDR3 sequence: CASGAAGAGTGELFF. DNA of the CDR3: TGCGCCAGCGGGGCAGCAGGGGCTGGGACCGGGGAGCTGTTTTTT.

This clone was recorded once. The V call is TRBV6-5, the J call TRBJ1-1; no firm D call. The V gene lost 2 bases and the J gene lost 11 bases, with 15 bases spanning the gap. The CDR3 runs to 13 residues. The germline CDR1 and CDR2 sequences are MNHEY and SVGAGI. CDR3 in amino acids: CASSYRPSGWAFF. The CDR3, as DNA: TGTGCCAGCAGTTACCGACCATCGGGGTGGGCTTTCTTT.

The V call is TRBV19, the J call TRBJ2-7; 11 bases fit TRBD2. Germline assignment: CDR1 LNHDA and CDR2 SQIVND (reference sequence). Trimming removed 4 bases from V and 3 bases from J; junction bases left unmatched: 5. The CDR3 is 15 amino acids. DNA of the CDR3: TGTGCCAGTAGTACTATAGCGGGGGGGCACTACGAGCAGTACTTC. It translates to CASSTIAGGHYEQYF.

This CDR3 is CASSLGRGIAGGQETQYF. The CDR3 DNA is TGCGCCAGCAGCTTGGGCCGTGGTATAGCGGGGGGCCAAGAGACCCAGTACTTC. This chain joins TRBV5-1 and TRBJ2-5; 10 nucleotides line up with TRBD2. Trimming took 0 bases from V and 1 from J; bases not matched to a gene: 9. Per germline, CDR1 SGHRS and CDR2 YFSETQ. The CDR3 runs 18 residues.

J is TRBJ1-1 and V is TRBV4-2; no firm D call. From germline, CDR1 is LGHNA and CDR2 YNFKEQ. This CDR3 spans 15 amino acids. The V and J ends lost 3 bases and 1 base respectively, with 12 bases between them. In DNA form, the CDR3 reads TGTGCCAGCAGCCAGGAAGCCTCTACGAACACTGAAGCTTTCTTT. Encoded protein: CASSQEASTNTEAFF.

This clone was recorded a few times. This rearrangement joins TRBV11-3 to TRBJ2-2, with D possibly TRBD1 on 5 matching bases. The CDR3 is 15 residues long. The V end was cut by 1 base, the J end by 6 bases, with 12 bases between. Per the germline V gene, CDR1 is SGHNT and CDR2 is YENEEA. In DNA, the CDR3 is TGTGCCAGCAGCTTAGGGGGCAATGAAGCCGGGGAGCTGTTTTTT. Translating it yields CASSLGGNEAGELFF.

This chain joins TRBV28 and TRBJ2-2; D gene unclear. The CDR3 covers 13 residues. In germline, CDR1 is MDHEN, CDR2 SYDVKM. V lost 6 bases and J lost 2, with 7 bases in between. CDR3 loop: CASSPQNTGELFF. The CDR3 nucleotides read TGTGCCAGCAGCCCCCAAAACACCGGGGAGCTGTTTTTT.

The chain uses TRBV7-9 and TRBJ2-2; tentative D call: TRBD1 (5 bases). CDR3 size: 13 residues. Trimming shortened V by 5 bases and J by 10 bases, and 14 bases separated the two germline ends. Germline assignment: CDR1 SEHNR and CDR2 FQNEAQ (reference sequence). CDR3 in DNA: TGTGCCAGCAGCCCAAAGGGGCGGAAGGAGCTGTTTTTT. It encodes CASSPKGRKELFF.

This chain uses TRBV4-1 with TRBJ2-5; D may be TRBD2 (5 bases). V was cut by 1 base and J by 1 base, with 10 bases left in between. This CDR3 is built from 15 residues. The germline gives CDR1 MGHRA, CDR2 YSYEKL. Written as DNA, the CDR3 is TGCGCCAGCAGCCAAGTGGTGCTAGCCCAAGAGACCCAGTACTTC. The encoded protein is CASSQVVLAQETQYF.

The chain couples TRBV30 to TRBJ1-1; D unresolved. The CDR3 length is 12 residues. Deletions cut 4 bases from V and 1 base from J, with 7 bases between. The V gene's germline CDR1 is GTSNPN and CDR2 SVGIG (reference sequence). CDR3 residues: CAWNTGNTEAFF. The CDR3 DNA reads as TGTGCCTGGAACACGGGGAACACTGAAGCTTTCTTT.

The chain joins TRBV7-2 to TRBJ2-2; D remains unclear. Trimming pared 5 bases from V and 4 bases from J, leaving 11 bases between. The CDR3 sequence is 14 residues long. CDR1 and CDR2 from the germline V gene are SGHTA and FQGNSA. The CDR3 DNA sequence: TGTGCCAGCAGCCCGCAATACACCACCGGGGAGCTGTTTTTT. Translated: CASSPQYTTGELFF.

The J gene is TRBJ1-1, the V gene TRBV6-5; tentatively, D is TRBD1 (5 bases). This CDR3 is 14 amino acids long. With 0 bases removed from V and 6 bases from J, the gap between germline ends came to 11 bases. Germline values: CDR1 MNHEY, CDR2 SVGAGI. The CDR3 here is CASSYSGPNSEAFF. The CDR3 region has the DNA TGTGCCAGCAGTTACTCGGGGCCCAATTCTGAAGCTTTCTTT.

J is TRBJ1-3 and V is TRBV5-5; possible D gene TRBD1, 5 bases. The CDR3 is made up of 13 amino acids. Germline CDR1 is SGHKS and CDR2 is YYEKEE (reference sequence). With 5 bases removed from V and 7 bases from J, the gap between germline ends came to 13 bases. The CDR3 reads CASRAGATNTIYF. The CDR3 DNA sequence: TGTGCCAGCAGGGCCGGGGCCACGAACACCATATATTTT.

The V gene is TRBV6-2 or TRBV6-3, the J gene TRBJ2-3; 9 nucleotides line up with TRBD2. The CDR3 is made up of 16 amino acids. Trimming cost V 5 bases and J 6 bases; bases outside gene matches: 12. Per germline, CDR1 MNHEY and CDR2 SVGEGT. The CDR3: CASSDYGGRVQDTQYF. The CDR3 region has the DNA TGTGCCAGCAGTGACTATGGCGGGAGGGTTCAGGATACGCAGTATTTT.

The chain employs TRBV6-4 and TRBJ2-7; D is undetermined. The germline V gene has CDR1 MRHNA and CDR2 SNTAGT. The CDR3 totals 13 residues. The germline V and J ends were trimmed by 4 bases and 3 bases, with 10 bases remaining between them. Here the CDR3 DNA reads TGTGCCAGCAGTGCAGGTTCCGACTACGAGCAGTACTTC. Translation gives CASSAGSDYEQYF.

This rearrangement joins TRBV12-3 or TRBV12-4 to TRBJ1-1; the match to TRBD1 covers 9 bases. The CDR3 covers 13 residues. The V segment lost 1 base and the J segment 8 bases; nucleotides outside the gene matches: 2. The CDR3 sequence: CASSLDTGGEAFF. The CDR3 coding sequence is TGTGCCAGCAGTTTAGATACAGGGGGCGAAGCTTTCTTT.